This TCR beta chain comes out of a study of monozygotic twins with inflammatory bowel disease. As regards this clonotype: Its target is not known.

Regarding the study as a whole: IBD patients shared fewer clonotypes with other individuals than healthy twins, especially patients with disease activity signs. Distinct T cell subtypes could not be told apart.

TCRdb re-called the 5' RACE reads and shows each CDR3 protein once, DNA omitted. The sample table sets out approximately 400,000 distinct CDR3 sequences. Isolation of total RNA was performed on whole blood, with no prior T cell sorting. This clonotype originated in a human donor with ulcerative colitis or Crohn's disease, or a healthy co-twin of an affected twin (not recorded which). Sequenced input: blood.

Here the CDR3 reads CASSLMGTGEQYF. This chain links TRBV12-3 or TRBV12-4 with TRBJ2-7; TCRdb's D gene call, TRBD1, goes unchecked for lack of DNA. This CDR3 region has 13 residues.